A selection of T cell receptor beta chains follows, all from one sample in a study of T cell changes during pregnancy in multiple sclerosis. Assay: immunoSEQ multiplex PCR; the TCRdb copy retains only in-frame clones and omits some. The table records some 90,000 clones, roughly nine tenths of them present only once. This material consisted of peripheral blood, taken in the first trimester of pregnancy. The receptor source for this set is a female donor with multiple sclerosis, enrolled in a pregnancy study. CDR3s leave out the opening cysteine and the closing phenylalanine or tryptophan. D genes are given only for firm matches.

TRBV5-1	.	TRBJ2-5	ASSLSGETQY
TRBV18	TRBD1	TRBJ2-3	ASSPPRGRRTDTQY
TRBV23-1	TRBD1	TRBJ2-5	ASSHRGTRTGQGRVRETQY
TRBV5-1	.	TRBJ2-1	ASSLGSGVHNEQF
TRBV28	TRBD2	TRBJ2-4	ASSLTGLAGGGDIQY
TRBV18	.	TRBJ1-1	ASSSGGVGTEAF
TRBV5-1	.	TRBJ1-1	ASSLQGVDTEAF
TRBV27	TRBD1	TRBJ1-1	ASSPRQGPRDTEAF
TRBV13	TRBD1	TRBJ2-7	ASSLAGTGAPYEQY
TRBV27	TRBD2	TRBJ2-1	ASSLGLALYNEQF
TRBV2	.	TRBJ1-4	ATGQTPTNEKLF
TRBV6-5	.	TRBJ1-3	ASRGGQTGNTIY
TRBV30	.	TRBJ1-4	AWRTNEKLF
TRBV2	TRBD2	TRBJ2-7	ASSLAGSPSYEQY
TRBV11-2	TRBD2	TRBJ2-1	ASSRWSKLASNNEQF
TRBV19	TRBD2	TRBJ2-1	ASSDGLANEQF
TRBV5-1	TRBD2	TRBJ2-7	ASRETSGSSYEQY
TRBV5-1	.	TRBJ1-1	ASSLGGNTEAF
TRBV19	.	TRBJ2-7	ASSMPMQGAQY
TRBV4-3	.	TRBJ2-5	ARGQADPGDDRETQY
TRBV7-9	.	TRBJ1-4	ASSLGDTLATNEKLF
TRBV23-1	.	TRBJ1-5	ASSQFSASVNQPQH
TRBV19	.	TRBJ2-5	ASSIDLDTETQY
TRBV7-9	TRBD1	TRBJ1-1	ASSPQRGQYTEAF
TRBV5-4	TRBD1	TRBJ2-7	ASSGKGQSSRYEQY
TRBV10-1	.	TRBJ2-2	ASSDKEPRSNTGELF
TRBV6-5	.	TRBJ2-2	ASNGAFRRGGELF
TRBV5-4	.	TRBJ2-3	ASSLAGTDTQY
TRBV30	.	TRBJ2-3	AWSLSDTQY
TRBV7-9	.	TRBJ1-1	ASSQTLSLDRKNTEAF
TRBV7-9	TRBD2	TRBJ2-3	ASSLSRLAGGTDTQY
TRBV9	TRBD1	TRBJ1-2	ASSAGTGDGYT
TRBV7-9	.	TRBJ2-5	ASSLRGSPTQY